These 29 T cell receptor beta chains originate from one sample sequenced in a study of T cell responses to AZD1222 COVID-19 vaccine. The data were produced by immunoSEQ multiplex PCR, yet TCRdb's version contains in-frame clones alone and is incomplete. Altogether around 130,000 clones are present, roughly 90% being singletons, with the ten largest covering over 2.5%. Sequencing used peripheral blood, obtained on day 0 of AZD1222 vaccination. The receptors originated from an adult in good health.

V is TRBV9 and J is TRBJ1-4, with 10 bases that match TRBD1. Germline V lookup: CDR1 SGDLS, CDR2 YYNGEE. The length of the CDR3 is 15 residues. V shed 2 bases and J 2 bases; nucleotides not matched to a gene: 0. The CDR3 DNA is TGTGCCAGCAGCGTGGACAGGGGGACTAATGAAAAACTGTTTTTT. Its translation: CASSVDRGTNEKLFF.

The genes are TRBV5-1 and TRBJ1-1; D is unresolved. V lost 0 bases and J lost 1, with 7 bases in between. The germline V gene has CDR1 SGHRS and CDR2 YFSETQ. This CDR3 is 14 amino acids long. CDR3 coding DNA: TGCGCCAGCAGCTTGGCCGTCTCGAACACTGAAGCTTTCTTT. This sequence encodes CASSLAVSNTEAFF. Supplemented by reference TRBV5-1 and TRBJ1-1, the full variable domain reads KAGVTQTPRYLIKTRGQQVTLSCSPISGHRSVSWYQQTPGQGLQFLFEYFSETQRNKGNFPGRFSGRQFSNSRSEMNVSTLELGDSALYLCASSLAVSNTEAFFGQGTRLTVV.

The rearrangement links TRBV5-6 to TRBJ1-2; weak D call: TRBD1 (6 bases). Trimming took 4 bases from V and 7 from J, leaving 20 bases between them. This CDR3 comprises 15 residues. From germline, CDR1 is SGHDT and CDR2 YYEEEE. The CDR3 here is CASSHIVGQGTGYTF. In DNA, the CDR3 is TGTGCCAGCAGCCATATTGTGGGGCAGGGGACTGGCTACACCTTC.

The chain is built from TRBV5-8 and TRBJ1-4; 7 positions match TRBD1. J gave up 7 bases and V 0 bases, and 6 bases lay outside the gene matches. Germline CDR1 and CDR2: SGHTS and YDEGEE. The CDR3 is made up of 15 amino acids. CDR3 DNA sequence: TGTGCCAGCAGCTTGGCCGGGACAGCACGTGAAAAACTGTTTTTT. It is translated as CASSLAGTAREKLFF.

The CDR3, as DNA: TGTGCCAGTAGTAGGGGACGGTACTATGGCTACACCTTC. The encoded protein is CASSRGRYYGYTF. The chain has TRBV19 and TRBJ1-2, with D possibly matching TRBD1 (5 bases). Germline assignment: CDR1 LNHDA and CDR2 SQIVND (reference sequence). The CDR3 is 13 amino acids. Between the trimmed V and J ends, which lost 4 bases and 3 bases, there was a span of 9 bases.

Concerning this clone itself: This sample also contains other DNA sequences that code for the same CDR3. This chain uses TRBV7-2 with TRBJ2-7, with D possibly being TRBD1 (5 bases). This CDR3 comprises 15 residues. CDR1 SGHTA and CDR2 FQGNSA come from the germline V gene. Between the trimmed V and J ends, which lost 1 base and 0 bases, there was a span of 10 bases. CDR3: CASSLVDSYSYEQYF. The CDR3 DNA is TGTGCCAGCAGCTTAGTCGACAGCTACTCCTACGAGCAGTACTTC. The full variable domain, its missing parts supplied by reference TRBV7-2 and TRBJ2-7, is GAGVSQSPSNKVTEKGKDVELRCDPISGHTALYWYRQSLGQGLEFLIYFQGNSAPDKSGLPSDRFSAERTGGSVSTLTIQRTQQEDSAVYLCASSLVDSYSYEQYFGPGTRLTVT.

This chain uses TRBV5-4 with TRBJ1-2; the match to TRBD1 covers 7 bases. Germline-derived CDR1 and CDR2 are SGHNT and YYREEE (reference sequence). The CDR3 is made up of 15 amino acids. V lost 4 bases and J lost 0; bases outside the gene matches: 6. In DNA form, the CDR3 reads TGTGCCAGCAGCACCCCGACAGGGCCTAACTATGGCTACACCTTC. Residues: CASSTPTGPNYGYTF.

This rearrangement joins TRBV27 to TRBJ1-5; D remains ambiguous. The V end was cut by 1 base, the J end by 4 bases, with 5 bases between. Germline CDR1 reads MNHEY; CDR2 reads SMNVEV (reference sequence). The CDR3 is 13 residues long. Here the CDR3 reads CASSLFENQPQHF. CDR3 sequence (DNA): TGTGCCAGCAGTTTATTCGAAAATCAGCCCCAGCATTTT.

V gene TRBV7-2 combines with J gene TRBJ1-1; D remains ambiguous. The CDR3 sequence is 14 residues long. Germline lookup yields CDR1 SGHTA and CDR2 FQGNSA. V lost 3 bases and J lost 0, with 8 bases in between. DNA for the CDR3: TGTGCCAGCAGCTTCCCGGGGATGAACACTGAAGCTTTCTTT. Its protein is CASSFPGMNTEAFF.

V gene TRBV6-4 combines with J gene TRBJ2-5, with D perhaps TRBD2 (6 bases). V was shortened by 2 bases and J by 2 bases, with 12 bases between the two germline ends. This CDR3 contains 15 residues. Per the germline V gene, CDR1 is MRHNA and CDR2 is SNTAGT. The CDR3 sequence is CASSDMAGPQETQYF. CDR3 nucleotide sequence: TGTGCCAGCAGTGACATGGCGGGGCCACAAGAGACCCAGTACTTC.

The chain recombines TRBV2 with TRBJ2-7; D unclear. Germline-derived CDR1 and CDR2 are SNHLY and FYNNEI. Trimming took off 3 bases at V and 0 bases at J, with 9 bases between the two ends. This CDR3 region has 14 residues. CDR3 loop: CASSDWRSSYEQYF. CDR3 sequence (DNA): TGTGCCAGCAGTGATTGGCGCAGCTCCTACGAGCAGTACTTC. The full variable domain, completed using reference TRBV2 and TRBJ2-7, is EPEVTQTPSHQVTQMGQEVILRCVPISNHLYFYWYRQILGQKVEFLVSFYNNEISEKSEIFDDQFSVERPDGSNFTLKIRSTKLEDSAMYFCASSDWRSSYEQYFGPGTRLTVT.

The rearrangement joins TRBV7-9 to TRBJ2-5, with TRBD2 matching 8 bases. Germline V gives CDR1 SEHNR, CDR2 FQNEAQ (reference sequence). This CDR3 has 12 residues. V gave up 8 bases and J gave up 4 bases; unmatched junction bases: 3. CDR3 nucleotides: TGTGCCAGCGTTGCGGGAGGAGAGACCCAGTACTTC. Its protein is CASVAGGETQYF.

V is TRBV20-1 and J is TRBJ2-1; 7 nucleotides align to TRBD2. Germline-derived CDR1 and CDR2 are DFQATT and SNEGSKA (reference sequence). The V and J ends lost 3 bases and 5 bases, in that order; junction bases with no gene match: 10. The CDR3 has 15 residues. The CDR3 loop is CSASDIQRDHNEQFF. The CDR3 DNA is TGCAGTGCTAGTGATATTCAGCGGGACCACAATGAGCAGTTCTTC.

The chain couples TRBV5-1 to TRBJ1-2, with D possibly TRBD1 on 6 matching bases. Germline V CDR1 and CDR2: SGHRS, YFSETQ. The CDR3 totals 16 residues. The V end was cut by 0 bases, the J end by 1 base, with 13 bases between. The DNA for the CDR3 is TGCGCCAGCAGCTTGGTGTCAGGGGATTTTAACTATGGCTACACCTTC. Protein sequence: CASSLVSGDFNYGYTF.

J is TRBJ1-4 and V is TRBV30; D unresolved. The V end was cut by 4 bases, the J end by 5 bases, with 14 bases between. Germline V CDR1 and CDR2: GTSNPN, SVGIG (reference sequence). This CDR3 is 14 amino acids long. The CDR3 sequence: CAWTADIGNEKLFF. The CDR3 nucleotides are TGTGCCTGGACTGCCGACATCGGCAATGAAAAACTGTTTTTT. Looking up the rest from reference TRBV30 and TRBJ1-4 gives the full variable domain: SQTIHQWPATLVQPVGSPLSLECTVEGTSNPNLYWYRQAAGRGLQLLFYSVGIGQISSEVPQNLSASRPQDRQFILSSKKLLLSDSGFYLCAWTADIGNEKLFFGSGTQLSVL.

The chain joins TRBV6-5 to TRBJ2-3; D unresolved. The CDR3 contains 13 residues. Germline values: CDR1 MNHEY, CDR2 SVGAGI. Trimming removed 2 bases at V and 3 bases at J, with 6 bases between. CDR3 in DNA: TGTGCCAGCAGTTACGTCTCAACAGATACGCAGTATTTT. Protein product: CASSYVSTDTQYF.

The gene calls are TRBV4-1 and TRBJ2-6; D might be TRBD2 (6 bases). Trimming took off 1 base at V and 4 bases at J, with 11 bases between the two ends. Germline V CDR1 and CDR2: MGHRA, YSYEKL. CDR3 length: 16 amino acids. CDR3: CASSQGDFLGANVLTF. For the CDR3, the DNA is TGCGCCAGCAGCCAAGGGGACTTTTTGGGGGCCAACGTCCTGACTTTC.

This clone was picked up a small number of times. The chain couples TRBV7-2 to TRBJ2-7; the D is unclear. This CDR3 is built from 13 residues. The V and J ends lost 0 bases and 5 bases respectively, with 8 bases between them. Germline V gives CDR1 SGHTA, CDR2 FQGNSA. CDR3 loop: CASSLARIDEQYF. The CDR3 coding sequence is TGTGCCAGCAGCTTAGCGCGGATTGACGAGCAGTACTTC.

The chain is built from TRBV11-3 and TRBJ2-2; a possible D gene is TRBD1 (6 bases). Germline CDR1 and CDR2: SGHNT and YENEEA. V lost 2 bases and J 5 bases, leaving 9 bases between the germline ends. This CDR3 is built from 14 residues. CDR3 nucleotide sequence: TGTGCCAGCAGCTTAACCACAGGGACCGGGGAGCTGTTTTTT. Translation: CASSLTTGTGELFF.

The genes are TRBV19 and TRBJ2-3; perhaps TRBD2 as D (5 bases). Germline CDR1 and CDR2: LNHDA and SQIVND (reference sequence). V dropped 6 bases and J dropped 0 bases, with 13 bases sitting between them. This CDR3 region has 15 residues. CDR3 region: CASSQGLGSTDTQYF. As DNA, the CDR3 is TGTGCCAGTAGCCAAGGACTGGGGAGCACAGATACGCAGTATTTT. Drawing the rest from reference TRBV19 and TRBJ2-3, the complete variable domain is DGGITQSPKYLFRKEGQNVTLSCEQNLNHDAMYWYRQDPGQGLRLIYYSQIVNDFQKGDIAEGYSVSREKKESFPLTVTSAQKNPTAFYLCASSQGLGSTDTQYFGPGTRLTVL.

The chain joins TRBV9 to TRBJ2-3; 9 positions agree with TRBD2. The CDR3 has 14 residues. Per germline, CDR1 SGDLS and CDR2 YYNGEE. V lost 0 bases to trimming and J lost 9 bases; unmatched junction nucleotides: 5. CDR3 nucleotides: TGTGCCAGCAGCGTAGCTCGCGGGAGGGCCACGCAGTATTTT. The encoded protein is CASSVARGRATQYF.

CDR3 DNA: TGCGCCAGCAGCTTGGGTCAGAACTATGGCTACACCTTC. It codes for CASSLGQNYGYTF. The J gene is TRBJ1-2, the V gene TRBV5-1; D not resolved. The CDR3 extends over 13 amino acids. Trimming removed 0 bases from V and 2 bases from J, with 5 bases in between. Germline V gene sequence: CDR1 SGHRS, CDR2 YFSETQ.

The chain is built from TRBV5-4 and TRBJ2-3, with D unclear. Between the trimmed V and J ends, which lost 4 bases and 0 bases, there was a span of 6 bases. Germline loops: CDR1 SGHNT, CDR2 YYREEE (reference sequence). This CDR3 has 13 amino acids. This CDR3 reads CASSASSTDTQYF. As DNA, the CDR3 is TGTGCCAGCAGCGCCTCTAGCACAGATACGCAGTATTTT.

This sequence joins TRBV6-5 and TRBJ2-1; 10 nucleotides align to TRBD2. In germline, CDR1 is MNHEY, CDR2 SVGAGI. The CDR3 is made up of 15 amino acids. V gave up 6 bases and J gave up 8 bases; unmatched junction bases: 10. CDR3 coding DNA: TGTGCCAGCAGCTCCTGGAGCGGGAGGGCCGATGAGCAGTTCTTC. Protein product: CASSSWSGRADEQFF.

V is TRBV19 and J is TRBJ2-5; 9 positions match TRBD2. Germline assignment: CDR1 LNHDA and CDR2 SQIVND (reference sequence). After removal of 5 bases from V and 1 base from J, the junction contained 5 bases not matched to a gene. This CDR3 is 15 amino acids long. DNA for the CDR3: TGTGCCAGTAGTTCAGCGGGAGGAACCCAAGAGACCCAGTACTTC. The encoded protein is CASSSAGGTQETQYF.

The rearrangement links TRBV18 to TRBJ2-7; D gene uncertain. CDR3 length equals 16 residues. Trimming pared 2 bases from V and 5 bases from J, leaving 19 bases between. CDR1 KGHSH and CDR2 LQKENI come from the germline V gene. CDR3 in DNA: TGTGCCAGCTCACCATTACCGCGTACCAATTCCCACGAGCAGTACTTC. Its translation is CASSPLPRTNSHEQYF.

The V and J genes are TRBV3-1 (or the pseudogene TRBV3-2) and TRBJ2-7; D perhaps matches TRBD2 (6 bases). V lost 0 bases and J 6 bases, leaving 18 bases between the germline ends. CDR3 size: 16 residues. Germline V gene sequence: CDR1 LGHDT, CDR2 YNNKEL (reference sequence). The CDR3 spells CASSQDWAGRRGEQYF. The CDR3 DNA sequence: TGTGCCAGCAGCCAAGATTGGGCGGGTAGGAGGGGCGAGCAGTACTTC.

CDR3 sequence reads: CASSWDRWNGYTF. The CDR3 DNA reads TGTGCCAGCAGCTGGGACAGGTGGAATGGCTACACCTTC. This rearrangement joins TRBV5-5 to TRBJ1-2; TRBD1 agrees at 8 bases. This CDR3 has 13 residues. The trim removed 3 bases at V and 6 bases at J, leaving 4 bases unmatched. The germline V gene has CDR1 SGHKS and CDR2 YYEKEE (reference sequence). Using reference TRBV5-5 and TRBJ1-2 for the parts outside the CDR3, the full variable domain is DAGVTQSPTHLIKTRGQQVTLRCSPISGHKSVSWYQQVLGQGPQFIFQYYEKEERGRGNFPDRFSARQFPNYSSELNVNALLLGDSALYLCASSWDRWNGYTFGSGTRLTVV.

The rearrangement joins TRBV20-1 to TRBJ2-7, with D possibly matching TRBD2 (5 bases). V lost 5 bases and J 2 bases, leaving 7 bases between the germline ends. The CDR3 totals 11 residues. CDR1 and CDR2 (germline): DFQATT, SNEGSKA (reference sequence). CDR3 region: CSAVGTYEQYF. CDR3 sequence (DNA): TGCAGTGCTGTCGGGACCTACGAGCAGTACTTC.